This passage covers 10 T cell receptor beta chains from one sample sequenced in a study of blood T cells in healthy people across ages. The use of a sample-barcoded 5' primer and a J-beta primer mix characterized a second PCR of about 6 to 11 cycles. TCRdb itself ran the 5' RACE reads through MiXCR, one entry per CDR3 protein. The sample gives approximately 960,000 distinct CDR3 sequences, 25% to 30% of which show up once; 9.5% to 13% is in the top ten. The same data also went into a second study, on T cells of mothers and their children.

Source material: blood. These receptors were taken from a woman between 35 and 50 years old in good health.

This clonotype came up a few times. In DNA form, the CDR3 reads TGTGCCAGCAGCTTTCGACATTTAGAGACCCAGTACTTC. The encoded protein is CASSFRHLETQYF. The chain has TRBV13 and TRBJ2-5; D not certain. Per the germline V gene, CDR1 is PRHDT and CDR2 is FYEKMQ (reference sequence). The V end lost 3 bases, the J end lost 4 bases, and 9 bases lay between the germline ends. This CDR3 is 13 amino acids long.

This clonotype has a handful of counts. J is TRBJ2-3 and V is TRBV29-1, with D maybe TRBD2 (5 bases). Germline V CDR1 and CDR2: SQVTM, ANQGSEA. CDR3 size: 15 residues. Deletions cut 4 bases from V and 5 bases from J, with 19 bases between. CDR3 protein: CSVGEETSPGDTQYF. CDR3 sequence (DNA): TGCAGCGTTGGGGAAGAAACTAGTCCCGGAGATACGCAGTATTTT.

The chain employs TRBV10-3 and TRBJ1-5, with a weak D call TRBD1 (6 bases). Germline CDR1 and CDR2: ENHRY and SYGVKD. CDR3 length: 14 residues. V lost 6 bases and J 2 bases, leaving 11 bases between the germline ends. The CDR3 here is CAIREQGGNQPQHF. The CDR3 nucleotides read TGTGCCATCAGAGAACAGGGCGGCAATCAGCCCCAGCATTTT.

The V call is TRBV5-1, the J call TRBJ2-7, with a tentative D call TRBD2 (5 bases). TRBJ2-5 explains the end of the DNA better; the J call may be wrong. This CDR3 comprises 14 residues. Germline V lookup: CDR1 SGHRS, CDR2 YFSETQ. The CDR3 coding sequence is TGCGCCAGTAGCGCACGTCCGGGGAAAGGGACCCAGTACTTC. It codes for CASSARPGKGTQYF.

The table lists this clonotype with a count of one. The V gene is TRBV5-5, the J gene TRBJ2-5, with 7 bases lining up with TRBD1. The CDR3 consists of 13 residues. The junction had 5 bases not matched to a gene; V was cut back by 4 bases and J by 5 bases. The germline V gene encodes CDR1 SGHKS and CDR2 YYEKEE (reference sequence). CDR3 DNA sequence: TGTGCCAGCAGCATCGGACAGGATGAGACCCAGTACTTC. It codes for CASSIGQDETQYF.

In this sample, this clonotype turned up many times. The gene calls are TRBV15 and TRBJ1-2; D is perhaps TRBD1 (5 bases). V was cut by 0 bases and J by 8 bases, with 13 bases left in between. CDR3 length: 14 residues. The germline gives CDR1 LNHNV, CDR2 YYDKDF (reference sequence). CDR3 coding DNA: TGTGCCACCAGCAGAGATACGGGGGGTAGCGGCTACACCTTC. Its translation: CATSRDTGGSGYTF.

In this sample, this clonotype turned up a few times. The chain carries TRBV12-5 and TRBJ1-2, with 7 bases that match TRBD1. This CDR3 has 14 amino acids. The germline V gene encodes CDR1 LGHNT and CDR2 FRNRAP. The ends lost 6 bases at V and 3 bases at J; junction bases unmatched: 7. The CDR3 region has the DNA TGTGCTAGTGGGCGGACAGGAGGGGACTATGGCTACACCTTC. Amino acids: CASGRTGGDYGYTF.

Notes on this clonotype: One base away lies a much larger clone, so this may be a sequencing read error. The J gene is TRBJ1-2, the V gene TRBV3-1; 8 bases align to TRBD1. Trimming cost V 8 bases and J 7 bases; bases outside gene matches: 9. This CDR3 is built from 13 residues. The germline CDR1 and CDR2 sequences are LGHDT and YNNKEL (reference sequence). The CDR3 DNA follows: TGTGCCAGCGGCCCATCGGACAGGGCTGGCTACACCTTC. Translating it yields CASGPSDRAGYTF.

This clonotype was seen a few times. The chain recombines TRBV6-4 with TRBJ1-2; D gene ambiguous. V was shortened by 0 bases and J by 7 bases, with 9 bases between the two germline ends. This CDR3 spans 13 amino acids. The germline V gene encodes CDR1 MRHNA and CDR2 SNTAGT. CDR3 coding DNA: TGTGCCAGCAGTGACTCGGGCGGGAGTGGCTACACCTTC. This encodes CASSDSGGSGYTF.

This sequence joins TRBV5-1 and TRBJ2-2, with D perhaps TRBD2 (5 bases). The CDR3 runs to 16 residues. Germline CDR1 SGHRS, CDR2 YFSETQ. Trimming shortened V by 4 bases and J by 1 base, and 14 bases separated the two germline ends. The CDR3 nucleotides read TGCGCCAGCAGCCACTGGGAGACAAAGAACACCGGGGAGCTGTTTTTT. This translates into CASSHWETKNTGELFF.